Listed below are T cell receptor beta chains from one sample, sequenced in a study of CD8 T cells in Susac syndrome. TCRdb called the immunoSEQ multiplex PCR reads again in MiXCR, with one record for every CDR3 protein. This sample yields about 89,000 distinct CDR3 sequences, of which approximately 95% are seen a single time; 0.32% belongs to the top ten. Input material: CD8+ T cells from PBMCs. The receptor source for this set is a human donor in good health. CDR3s include the opening cysteine and the closing phenylalanine or tryptophan. The order of the fields is V gene, clone size, D gene, CDR3 length, J gene, CDR3 protein, CDR3 DNA. D genes are given only for firm matches. Some rows have no size entry. The others give once, few or many, or a class for an expanded clone.

v_gene: TRBV5-1; abundance: .; d_gene: .; len: 15; j_gene: TRBJ1-2; CDR3aa: CASSLAEGGNYGYTF; CDR3nt: TGCGCCAGCAGCTTGGCGGAGGGGGGTAACTATGGCTACACCTTC
v_gene: TRBV23-1; abundance: .; d_gene: .; len: 11; j_gene: TRBJ1-2; CDR3aa: CARGLANGYTF; CDR3nt: TGCGCCAGGGGGTTGGCTAATGGCTACACCTTC
v_gene: TRBV7-8; abundance: .; d_gene: .; len: 15; j_gene: TRBJ2-7; CDR3aa: CASSPSGSPSYEQYF; CDR3nt: TGTGCCAGCAGCCCATCCGGGAGCCCTTCCTACGAGCAGTACTTC
v_gene: TRBV6-5; abundance: .; d_gene: .; len: 14; j_gene: TRBJ2-5; CDR3aa: CASSYVAGPETQYF; CDR3nt: TGTGCCAGCAGTTACGTTGCAGGGCCGGAGACCCAGTACTTC
v_gene: TRBV6-4; abundance: .; d_gene: TRBD2; len: 14; j_gene: TRBJ2-7; CDR3aa: CASSTSGGTNEQYF; CDR3nt: TGTGCCAGCAGTACTAGCGGGGGAACTAACGAGCAGTACTTC
v_gene: TRBV12-3/TRBV12-4; abundance: once; d_gene: TRBD1; len: 13; j_gene: TRBJ1-2; CDR3aa: CASSLGQPGGYTF; CDR3nt: TGTGCCAGCAGTCTGGGACAGCCAGGGGGCTACACCTTC
v_gene: TRBV9; abundance: .; d_gene: .; len: 14; j_gene: TRBJ1-1; CDR3aa: CASSPSSGGTEAFF; CDR3nt: TGTGCCAGCAGCCCGAGCTCGGGAGGGACTGAAGCTTTCTTT
v_gene: TRBV21-1; abundance: .; d_gene: .; len: 15; j_gene: TRBJ1-5; CDR3aa: CASSKRTGANQPQHF; CDR3nt: TGTGCCAGCAGCAAAAGGACAGGAGCCAATCAGCCCCAGCATTTT
v_gene: TRBV19; abundance: .; d_gene: .; len: 14; j_gene: TRBJ2-7; CDR3aa: CASSPGPLGDEQYF; CDR3nt: TGTGCCAGTAGTCCAGGACCCCTGGGCGACGAGCAGTACTTC
v_gene: TRBV7-8; abundance: .; d_gene: .; len: 13; j_gene: TRBJ2-1; CDR3aa: CASSPERGTEQFF; CDR3nt: TGTGCCAGCAGCCCAGAGAGGGGGACTGAGCAGTTCTTC
v_gene: TRBV29-1; abundance: .; d_gene: TRBD2; len: 15; j_gene: TRBJ2-1; CDR3aa: CSVGGGLAGGFEQFF; CDR3nt: TGCAGCGTTGGGGGTGGACTAGCGGGGGGTTTTGAGCAGTTCTTC